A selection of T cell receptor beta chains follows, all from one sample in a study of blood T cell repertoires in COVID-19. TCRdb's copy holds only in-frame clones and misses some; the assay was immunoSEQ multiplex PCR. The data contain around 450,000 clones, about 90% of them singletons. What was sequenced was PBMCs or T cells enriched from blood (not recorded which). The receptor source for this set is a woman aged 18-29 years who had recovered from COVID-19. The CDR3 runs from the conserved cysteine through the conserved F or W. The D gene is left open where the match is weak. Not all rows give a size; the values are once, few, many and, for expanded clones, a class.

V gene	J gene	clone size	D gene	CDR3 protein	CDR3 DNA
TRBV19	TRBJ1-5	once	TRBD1	CASSTPTGVSNQPQHF	TGTGCCAGTAGTACACCGACAGGGGTGAGCAATCAGCCCCAGCATTTT
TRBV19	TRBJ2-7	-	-	CASSTGPPTEQGLDEQYF	TGTGCCAGTAGTACCGGCCCACCGACTGAACAGGGTTTGGACGAGCAGTACTTC
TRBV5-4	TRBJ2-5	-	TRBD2	CASSSINGLAEQETQYF	TGTGCCAGCAGCTCTATCAATGGACTAGCGGAACAAGAGACCCAGTACTTC
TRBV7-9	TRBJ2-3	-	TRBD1	CASSQGADTQYF	TGTGCCAGCAGCCAGGGGGCAGATACGCAGTATTTT
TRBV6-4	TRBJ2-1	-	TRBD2	CASSDSWAGGPYNEQFF	TGTGCCAGCAGTGACTCCTGGGCGGGGGGCCCGTACAATGAGCAGTTCTTC
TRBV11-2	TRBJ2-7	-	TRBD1	CASSLTGTGVSSYEQYF	TGTGCCAGCAGCCTCACCGGGACAGGGGTTAGCTCCTACGAGCAGTACTTC
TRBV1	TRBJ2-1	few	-	CTSSQVDFRGSSYNEQFF	TGCACCAGCAGCCAAGTGGACTTTAGGGGGAGCTCCTACAATGAGCAGTTCTTC
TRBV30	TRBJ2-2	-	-	CAWIGAYVVDTGELFF	TGTGCCTGGATAGGGGCCTACGTAGTGGACACCGGGGAGCTGTTTTTT
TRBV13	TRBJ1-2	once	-	CASSSPWEANYGYTF	TGTGCCAGCAGCTCCCCCTGGGAGGCTAACTATGGCTACACCTTC
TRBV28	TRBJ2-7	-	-	CASSHYEQYF	TGTGCCAGCAGTCACTACGAGCAGTACTTC
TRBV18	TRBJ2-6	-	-	CASSPLAPASVPGANVLTF	TGTGCCAGCTCACCCCTGGCGCCGGCGAGCGTCCCTGGGGCCAACGTCCTGACTTTC
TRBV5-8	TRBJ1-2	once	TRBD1	CASSFRQSTGSGYTF	TGTGCCAGCAGCTTCCGTCAATCGACAGGGAGTGGCTACACCTTC
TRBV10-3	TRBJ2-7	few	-	CAISGTTGGRYEQYF	TGTGCCATCAGTGGGACGACAGGCGGTCGCTACGAGCAGTACTTC
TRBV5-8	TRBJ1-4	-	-	CASSFRTNEKLFF	TGTGCCAGCAGCTTTCGGACTAATGAAAAACTGTTTTTT
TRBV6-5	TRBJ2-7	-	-	CASRRQSPSYEQYF	TGTGCCAGCAGGCGACAGTCCCCCTCCTACGAGCAGTACTTC
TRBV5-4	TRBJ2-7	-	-	CASSFDRTTYEQYF	TGTGCCAGCAGCTTCGACAGGACCACCTACGAGCAGTACTTC
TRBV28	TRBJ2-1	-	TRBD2	CASSPVPSGGDEQFF	TGTGCCAGCAGTCCTGTGCCTAGCGGGGGCGATGAGCAGTTCTTC
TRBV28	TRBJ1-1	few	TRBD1	CASSFQGVEAFF	TGTGCCAGCAGTTTCCAGGGGGTTGAAGCTTTCTTT
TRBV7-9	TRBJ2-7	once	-	CASSIPTYPYEQYF	TGTGCCAGCAGCATCCCGACTTATCCCTACGAGCAGTACTTC
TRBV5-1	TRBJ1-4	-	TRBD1	CASSRQGAEDEKLFF	TGCGCCAGCAGCCGACAGGGGGCAGAGGATGAAAAACTGTTTTTT
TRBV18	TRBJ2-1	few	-	CASSLNLDNEQFF	TGTGCCAGCTCACTAAATCTAGACAATGAGCAGTTCTTC
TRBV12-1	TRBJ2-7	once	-	CASSPRLATYEQYF	TGTGCCAGCAGCCCCCGACTAGCTACCTACGAGCAGTACTTC
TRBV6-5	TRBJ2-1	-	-	CASRLTGLSVNEQFF	TGTGCCAGCAGGTTGACAGGCCTTTCAGTCAATGAGCAGTTCTTC
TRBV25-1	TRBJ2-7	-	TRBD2	CASSGAGGSYEQYF	TGTGCCAGCAGTGGAGCGGGGGGCTCCTACGAGCAGTACTTC
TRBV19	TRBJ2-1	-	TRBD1	CASSSRTGPYNEQFF	TGTGCCAGTAGTAGCAGGACAGGGCCCTACAATGAGCAGTTCTTC
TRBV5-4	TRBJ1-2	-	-	CASSLASGGYTF	TGTGCCAGCAGCTTGGCCTCGGGTGGCTACACCTTC
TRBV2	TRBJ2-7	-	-	CASSLALGQLNEQYF	TGTGCCAGCAGTCTGGCCCTTGGACAGTTAAACGAGCAGTACTTC
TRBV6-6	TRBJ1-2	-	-	CASSYSGGVNYGYTF	TGTGCCAGCAGTTACTCAGGGGGAGTTAACTATGGCTACACCTTC
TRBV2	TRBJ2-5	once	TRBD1	CASSELRGQGAETQYF	TGTGCCAGCAGTGAGCTTAGGGGACAGGGGGCCGAGACCCAGTACTTC
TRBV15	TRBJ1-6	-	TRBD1	CATSNDLDRANSPLHF	TGTGCCACCAGTAACGATTTAGACAGGGCTAATTCACCCCTCCACTTT
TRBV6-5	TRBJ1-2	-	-	CASRGLGGYTF	TGTGCCAGTAGAGGGTTAGGAGGCTACACCTTC
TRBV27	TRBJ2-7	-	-	CASSLGAGANLYEQYF	TGTGCCAGCAGTTTGGGGGCGGGGGCTAACCTCTACGAGCAGTACTTC
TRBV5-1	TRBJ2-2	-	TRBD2	CASSLSGGPTGELFF	TGCGCCAGCAGCTTGAGCGGGGGGCCCACCGGGGAGCTGTTTTTT
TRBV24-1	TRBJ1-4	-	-	CATSAGAATNEKLFF	TGTGCCACCAGTGCTGGGGCTGCAACTAATGAAAAACTGTTTTTT
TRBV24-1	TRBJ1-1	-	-	CATRQQRNTEAFF	TGTGCCACCAGGCAACAGAGGAACACTGAAGCTTTCTTT
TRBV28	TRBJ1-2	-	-	CASSVPQVHGYTF	TGTGCCAGCAGTGTCCCCCAGGTACATGGCTACACCTTC
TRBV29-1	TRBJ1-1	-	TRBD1	CSARSTGENTEAFF	TGCAGCGCCCGATCGACAGGGGAGAACACTGAAGCTTTCTTT
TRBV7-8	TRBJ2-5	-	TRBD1	CASSLVTGGLNQETQYF	TGTGCCAGCAGCTTAGTAACAGGGGGCTTGAACCAAGAGACCCAGTACTTC
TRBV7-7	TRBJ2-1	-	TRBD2	CASSARLAGGPPYNEQFF	TGTGCTAGCAGCGCTAGACTAGCGGGGGGGCCCCCCTACAATGAGCAGTTCTTC
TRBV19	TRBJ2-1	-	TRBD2	CASSIRRLAGASYNEQFF	TGTGCCAGTAGTATTAGACGGCTAGCGGGGGCCTCCTACAATGAGCAGTTCTTC
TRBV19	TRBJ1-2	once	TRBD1	CASTSTGGNGYTF	TGTGCCAGTACCTCTACAGGGGGTAATGGCTACACCTTC
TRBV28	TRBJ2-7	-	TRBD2	CASSLWREGNEQYF	TGTGCCAGCAGTTTATGGAGGGAGGGGAACGAGCAGTACTTC
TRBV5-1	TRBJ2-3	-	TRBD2	CASSSSLAGGNTQYF	TGCGCCAGCAGCTCCTCACTAGCGGGGGGGAATACGCAGTATTTT
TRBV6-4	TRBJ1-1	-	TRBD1	CASRRTGMNTEAFF	TGTGCCAGCAGGCGGACAGGTATGAACACTGAAGCTTTCTTT
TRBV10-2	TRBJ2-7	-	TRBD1	CASRDRVEKYEQYF	TGCGCCAGCAGGGACAGGGTCGAAAAGTACGAGCAGTACTTC
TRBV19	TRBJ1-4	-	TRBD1	CASSTQGAGEKLFF	TGTGCCAGTAGTACACAGGGGGCAGGTGAAAAACTGTTTTTT
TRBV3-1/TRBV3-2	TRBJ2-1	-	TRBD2	CASSLRGSGVPYNEQFF	TGTGCCAGCAGTCTCCGGGGAAGCGGGGTCCCATACAATGAGCAGTTCTTC
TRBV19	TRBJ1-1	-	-	CASRIPAETEAFF	TGTGCCAGTAGGATCCCCGCGGAGACTGAAGCTTTCTTT
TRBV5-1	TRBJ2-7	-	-	CASSSNYEQYF	TGCGCCAGCAGCTCAAACTACGAGCAGTACTTC
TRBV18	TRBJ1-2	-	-	CASSAQGSLGNYGYTF	TGTGCCAGCTCAGCCCAGGGGTCTCTAGGGAACTATGGCTACACCTTC
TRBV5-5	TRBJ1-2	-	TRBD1	CASTLRQGTEYGYTF	TGTGCCAGCACCCTCAGACAGGGGACGGAGTATGGCTACACCTTC
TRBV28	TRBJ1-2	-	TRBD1	CASSFPGGPYYGYTF	TGTGCCAGCAGCTTCCCAGGGGGCCCCTACTATGGCTACACCTTC
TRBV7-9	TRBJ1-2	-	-	CASSLALARDKWEHTF	TGTGCCAGCAGCTTAGCCCTGGCTCGGGACAAATGGGAACACACCTTC
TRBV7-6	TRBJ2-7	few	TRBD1	CASSFMDRGYEQYF	TGTGCCAGCAGCTTTATGGACAGGGGTTACGAGCAGTACTTC
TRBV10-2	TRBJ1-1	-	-	CASSDQGKTEAFF	TGCGCCAGCAGTGATCAGGGCAAGACTGAAGCTTTCTTT
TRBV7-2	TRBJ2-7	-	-	CASSLRVPAGDFYEQYF	TGTGCCAGCAGCTTAAGGGTCCCTGCCGGGGACTTCTACGAGCAGTACTTC
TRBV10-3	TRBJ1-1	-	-	CAISATGFDTEAFF	TGTGCCATCAGTGCAACAGGGTTTGACACTGAAGCTTTCTTT
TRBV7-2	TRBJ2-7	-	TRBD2	CASSSSAGGRWEQYF	TGTGCCAGCAGCTCTTCAGCGGGGGGGCGGTGGGAGCAGTACTTC
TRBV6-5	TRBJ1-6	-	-	CASSYSGGDSPLHF	TGTGCCAGCAGTTACTCAGGGGGGGACTCACCCCTCCACTTT